This T cell receptor beta chain is drawn from a study of blood T cell repertoires in COVID-19. Study-wide background: Sites in the United States, Italy and Spain provided acute and convalescent COVID-19 samples. The analysed material was cDNA or gDNA that came from T cells, B-cell-depleted T cells, or PBMCs.

Original processing notes: From reference gene primer amplification, estimates of nucleated cell counts were derived. TCRdb's copy holds only in-frame clones and misses some; the assay was immunoSEQ multiplex PCR. V, J and clone size reflect that table, while D and trimming were determined from the DNA. The sample has just under 150,000 clones, approximately 89% seen once. This CDR3 contains 16 residues. Germline V lookup: CDR1 MGHRA, CDR2 YSYEKL. J lost 3 bases, V lost 6 bases, and 9 bases had no gene match. The sequencing sample was made of peripheral blood. This TCR was sampled from a human donor in a cohort sampled during active COVID-19. The V call is TRBV4-1, the J call TRBJ1-2; 11 nucleotides match TRBD1. The CDR3 reads CASRLRTGGDDYGYTF. In DNA form, the CDR3 reads TGCGCCAGCAGACTAAGGACAGGGGGCGACGACTATGGCTACACCTTC.